Shown below are 19 T cell receptor beta chains from a single sample sequenced in a study of blood T cell repertoires in COVID-19. Repertoires were generated with immunoSEQ multiplex PCR, while TCRdb's copy carries only in-frame clones and drops some. The data contain fewer than 500,000 clones, 80% to 90% of them singletons. The source material was PBMCs or T cells enriched from blood (not recorded which). The origin of the receptors is a man aged 25 to 40 who had recovered from COVID-19.

This chain uses TRBV6-5 with TRBJ2-3, with 8 bases matching TRBD1. Germline V lookup: CDR1 MNHEY, CDR2 SVGAGI. V shed 7 bases and J 1 base; nucleotides not matched to a gene: 7. This CDR3 is built from 15 residues. Here the CDR3 DNA reads TGTGCCAGCACCCAACAGGGGGTAGGCACAGATACGCAGTATTTT. Translated: CASTQQGVGTDTQYF.

The genes are TRBV12-3 or TRBV12-4 and TRBJ2-7; tentative D call: TRBD2 (5 bases). This CDR3 is 12 amino acids long. V shed 4 bases and J shed 3 bases, with 7 bases lying between them. The CDR3 protein is CASSSDYYEQYF. The CDR3 DNA is TGTGCCAGCAGTTCCGACTACTACGAGCAGTACTTC.

This sequence joins TRBV28 and TRBJ2-5; 12 bases fit TRBD2. The CDR3 is 15 residues long. The germline V gene encodes CDR1 MDHEN and CDR2 SYDVKM. The V gene end was trimmed by 5 bases and the J gene end by 5 bases; junction bases not matched to a gene: 6. CDR3 in amino acids: CASSMGTSGWETQYF. The CDR3 DNA reads as TGTGCCAGCAGTATGGGGACTAGCGGGTGGGAGACCCAGTACTTC.

The J gene is TRBJ1-1, the V gene TRBV5-1; a weak D match, TRBD1 (6 bases). The germline V gene has CDR1 SGHRS and CDR2 YFSETQ. This CDR3 region has 16 residues. V was clipped by 4 bases and J by 2 bases, with 18 bases between them. CDR3 nucleotides: TGCGCCAGCAGCGGAGACAGGCAAGCGGGAAACACTGAAGCTTTCTTT. This sequence encodes CASSGDRQAGNTEAFF.

The rearrangement uses TRBV12-3 or TRBV12-4 and TRBJ1-2; no firm D call. This CDR3 is 13 amino acids long. The ends were cut back, 3 bases at V and 6 bases at J, with 11 bases in the middle. CDR3: CASSFSGRNGYTF. CDR3 coding DNA: TGTGCCAGCAGTTTCAGCGGAAGGAATGGCTACACCTTC.

The chain couples TRBV18 to TRBJ1-1; 8 nucleotides line up with TRBD1. CDR3 length equals 16 residues. Germline loops: CDR1 KGHSH, CDR2 LQKENI. With 5 bases clipped from V and 0 bases from J, the junction kept 8 bases outside the gene matches. DNA of the CDR3: TGTGCCAGCTCATTACGACAGGGGACCTTGAACACTGAAGCTTTCTTT. This sequence encodes CASSLRQGTLNTEAFF.

The chain recombines TRBV7-3 with TRBJ1-1, with 7 bases fitting TRBD1. Per the germline V gene, CDR1 is SGHTA and CDR2 is FQGTGA. V was clipped by 5 bases and J by 1 base; unmatched bases: 7. CDR3 length equals 15 residues. The CDR3 spells CASSAVGQRNTEAFF. For the CDR3, the DNA is TGTGCCAGCAGCGCGGTGGGACAGCGGAACACTGAAGCTTTCTTT.

V gene TRBV7-8 combines with J gene TRBJ1-5; D gene unclear. This CDR3 spans 15 amino acids. CDR1 is SGHVS, CDR2 FQNEAQ, per germline. V was shortened by 1 base and J by 2 bases, with 9 bases between the two germline ends. The CDR3 DNA sequence: TGTGCCAGCAGCTTAGGGATTCAGGGCAATCAGCCCCAGCATTTT. It yields the protein CASSLGIQGNQPQHF.

The chain employs TRBV10-3 and TRBJ2-5; TRBD2 matches at 12 bases. From germline, CDR1 is ENHRY and CDR2 SYGVKD. Trimming at V came to 3 bases and at J to 3 bases, leaving 8 bases not matched to a gene. CDR3 size: 17 residues. In DNA form, the CDR3 reads TGTGCCATCAGTGATTCCCTCGGACTAGCGGGAAAAGAGACCCAGTACTTC. Its translation is CAISDSLGLAGKETQYF.

The chain combines TRBV7-8 with TRBJ1-2; D is uncertain. The germline V gene has CDR1 SGHVS and CDR2 FQNEAQ. V was pared by 5 bases and J by 10 bases, with 17 bases between. The CDR3 consists of 13 residues. Here the CDR3 DNA reads TGTGCCAGCAGCCCTCGGGTCTCCCCCGACTACACCTTC. Residues: CASSPRVSPDYTF.

This chain connects TRBV30 to TRBJ2-1; 10 positions match TRBD2. Looked up from germline, CDR1 is GTSNPN and CDR2 is SVGIG (reference sequence). This CDR3 comprises 13 residues. V was pared by 5 bases and J by 9 bases, with 7 bases of the junction left unmatched. DNA of the CDR3: TGTGCCTGGGAGGGACTAGCGTCCGGTGAGCAGTTCTTC. Translation gives CAWEGLASGEQFF.

The gene calls are TRBV28 and TRBJ1-5; D is perhaps TRBD1 (5 bases). Germline values: CDR1 MDHEN, CDR2 SYDVKM. The CDR3 sequence is 15 residues long. V was cut by 5 bases and J by 2 bases, with 13 bases left in between. Here the CDR3 DNA reads TGTGCCAGCAGTCCCCCCATGGGGCGCAATCAGCCCCAGCATTTT. This translates into CASSPPMGRNQPQHF.

The chain is built from TRBV4-1 and TRBJ2-7; 10 bases match TRBD1. Germline trimming cut 6 bases from V and 7 bases from J; bases unmatched to any gene: 9. Germline V gives CDR1 MGHRA, CDR2 YSYEKL. The CDR3 extends over 14 amino acids. This chain's CDR3 is CASRGQGQSGEQYF. CDR3 nucleotides: TGCGCCAGCAGGGGACAGGGGCAGTCGGGTGAGCAGTACTTC.

V and J are TRBV6-5 and TRBJ1-1, with D possibly matching TRBD1 (6 bases). V was shortened by 2 bases and J by 5 bases, with 12 bases between the two germline ends. CDR3 length: 14 residues. Germline V lookup: CDR1 MNHEY, CDR2 SVGAGI. The CDR3: CASSYIQGRTEAFF. DNA for the CDR3: TGTGCCAGCAGTTACATCCAGGGGCGGACTGAAGCTTTCTTT.

The V and J genes are TRBV11-2 and TRBJ2-7, with 12 nucleotides matching TRBD2. The CDR3 runs 16 residues. CDR1 is SGHAT and CDR2 is FQNNGV in the germline V gene. The J segment lost 0 bases and the V segment lost 3 bases, leaving 3 bases of the junction unmatched. Here the CDR3 DNA reads TGTGCCAGCAGCTTTGGGACTAGCGGGCTCTCCTACGAGCAGTACTTC. Its translation is CASSFGTSGLSYEQYF.

The sample holds a few counts of this clone. J is TRBJ1-6 and V is TRBV11-2; 9 bases line up with TRBD1. With 5 bases clipped from V and 7 bases from J, the junction kept 9 bases outside the gene matches. The germline CDR1 and CDR2 sequences are SGHAT and FQNNGV. This CDR3 is 16 amino acids long. The CDR3 DNA reads as TGTGCCAGCAGCCAGGGACAGGGAGCGGGGAATTCACCCCTCCACTTT. Amino acid sequence: CASSQGQGAGNSPLHF.

This chain connects TRBV3-1 (or the pseudogene TRBV3-2) to TRBJ1-5, with a possible D match to TRBD1 (6 bases). The CDR3 has 19 amino acids. Trimming shortened V by 2 bases and J by 0 bases, and 20 bases separated the two germline ends. Germline lookup yields CDR1 LGHDT and CDR2 YNNKEL (reference sequence). The CDR3 region is CASSQTSGHAGYSNQPQHF. DNA of the CDR3: TGTGCCAGCAGCCAAACATCGGGACACGCTGGGTATAGCAATCAGCCCCAGCATTTT.

The gene calls are TRBV6-5 and TRBJ2-7, with 7 bases that match TRBD2. Germline V gives CDR1 MNHEY, CDR2 SVGAGI. There are 16 residues in the CDR3. Unmatched junction bases numbered 5, after V lost 0 bases and J lost 0 bases. DNA for the CDR3: TGTGCCAGCAGTTACTCGTATTGGGGGGGCTCCTACGAGCAGTACTTC. It yields the protein CASSYSYWGGSYEQYF.

The J gene is TRBJ2-2, the V gene TRBV9; no reliable D call. Trimming stripped 2 bases from V and 8 bases from J, with 16 bases between. The CDR3 extends over 15 amino acids. CDR1 and CDR2 (germline): SGDLS, YYNGEE. DNA of the CDR3: TGTGCCAGCAGCGTGAAGTTCGACATTCCTGGGGAGCTGTTTTTT. As protein: CASSVKFDIPGELFF.